The 23 T cell receptor beta chains in this list originate from one sample, sequenced in a study of blood T cell repertoires in COVID-19. Clones were read by immunoSEQ multiplex PCR, and TCRdb kept only the in-frame ones, dropping some. The sample has 210,000 or so clones; around 80% are singletons. The specimen was PBMCs or T cells enriched from blood (not recorded which). Source of these receptors: a man aged 60 to 69 who had recovered from COVID-19.

V and J are TRBV5-1 and TRBJ2-3; 9 positions agree with TRBD2. V lost 2 bases to trimming and J lost 6 bases; unmatched junction nucleotides: 7. Germline assignment: CDR1 SGHRS and CDR2 YFSETQ. The CDR3 consists of 15 residues. Here the CDR3 reads CASSFGAGGGDTQYF. CDR3 bases: TGCGCCAGCAGCTTTGGAGCGGGGGGCGGGGATACGCAGTATTTT.

The V call is TRBV7-2, the J call TRBJ2-2; 10 nucleotides match TRBD2. V was clipped by 1 base and J by 3 bases; unmatched bases: 11. This CDR3 is 19 amino acids long. Germline V CDR1 and CDR2: SGHTA, FQGNSA. The CDR3 region is CASSLEGLAGADYTGELFF. The DNA for the CDR3 is TGTGCCAGCAGCTTAGAAGGGCTAGCGGGGGCCGATTACACCGGGGAGCTGTTTTTT.

The DNA of the CDR3 is TGTGCCAGCAGCCTTACTCGGGACAGACCAAACACCGGGGAGCTGTTTTTT. It translates to CASSLTRDRPNTGELFF. This sequence joins TRBV5-8 and TRBJ2-2; 7 bases fit TRBD1. This CDR3 contains 17 residues. Trimming removed 4 bases from V and 2 bases from J; junction bases left unmatched: 11. CDR1 is SGHTS, CDR2 YDEGEE, per germline.

The chain joins TRBV7-3 to TRBJ1-2; unclear D gene. V was pared by 2 bases and J by 0 bases, with 4 bases between. Germline assignment: CDR1 SGHTA and CDR2 FQGTGA. This CDR3 region has 13 residues. The CDR3 region is CASSLQANYGYTF. Here the CDR3 DNA reads TGTGCCAGCAGCTTACAGGCTAACTATGGCTACACCTTC. Supplemented by reference TRBV7-3 and TRBJ1-2, the full variable domain reads GAGVSQTPSNKVTEKGKYVELRCDPISGHTALYWYRQSLGQGPEFLIYFQGTGAADDSGLPNDRFFAVRPEGSVSTLKIQRTERGDSAVYLCASSLQANYGYTFGSGTRLTVV.

The chain recombines TRBV19 with TRBJ1-2; 9 bases match TRBD1. Trimming removed 9 bases from V and 7 bases from J; junction bases left unmatched: 12. In germline, CDR1 is LNHDA, CDR2 SQIVND (reference sequence). The CDR3 totals 14 residues. The CDR3: CASGGRDRATGYTF. The CDR3 DNA sequence: TGTGCCAGCGGGGGCCGGGACAGGGCTACTGGCTACACCTTC.

J is TRBJ1-6 and V is TRBV9, with TRBD1 matching 9 bases. With 1 base clipped from V and 14 bases from J, the junction kept 4 bases outside the gene matches. In germline, CDR1 is SGDLS, CDR2 YYNGEE. The CDR3 loop spans 13 amino acids. CDR3 bases: TGTGCCAGCAGCGTAACAGGGGGCGCCGCCCTCCACTTT. Protein sequence: CASSVTGGAALHF.

The V call is TRBV6-5, the J call TRBJ1-2; D is unresolved. In germline, CDR1 is MNHEY, CDR2 SVGAGI. V was trimmed by 7 bases and J by 2 bases, leaving 11 bases between them. The CDR3 has 13 amino acids. The CDR3 here is CASKDFENYGYTF. The CDR3 DNA reads as TGTGCCAGCAAGGACTTTGAAAACTATGGCTACACCTTC.

A single count supports this clone. This chain joins TRBV11-2 and TRBJ1-6; 9 bases are a match to TRBD1. V lost 5 bases and J lost 7; bases outside the gene matches: 9. The CDR3 runs 16 residues. Looked up from germline, CDR1 is SGHAT and CDR2 is FQNNGV. The CDR3 bases are TGTGCCAGCAGCACCCGGACAGGGGAGGGGAATTCACCCCTCCACTTT. It is translated as CASSTRTGEGNSPLHF.

This chain joins TRBV7-2 and TRBJ2-1, with D tentatively TRBD2 (6 bases). V was shortened by 1 base and J by 5 bases, with 21 bases between the two germline ends. CDR1 SGHTA and CDR2 FQGNSA come from the germline V gene. CDR3 length: 18 amino acids. CDR3 region: CASSLDPGGELPNNEQFF. Here the CDR3 DNA reads TGTGCCAGCAGCTTAGATCCGGGCGGGGAGCTACCGAACAATGAGCAGTTCTTC.

This clone occurred once. V and J are TRBV7-8 and TRBJ1-1, with 7 bases that match TRBD1. Germline trimming cut 5 bases from V and 1 base from J; bases unmatched to any gene: 4. The length of the CDR3 is 14 residues. CDR1 is SGHVS, CDR2 FQNEAQ, per germline. Here the CDR3 reads CASSTGQRNTEAFF. The DNA of the CDR3 is TGTGCCAGCAGCACGGGACAGCGGAACACTGAAGCTTTCTTT.

The J gene is TRBJ1-6, the V gene TRBV7-2; 7 bases agree with TRBD1. The CDR3 loop spans 15 amino acids. V lost 3 bases and J lost 10; bases outside the gene matches: 9. Germline CDR1 reads SGHTA; CDR2 reads FQGNSA. The CDR3 DNA follows: TGTGCCAGCAGCTTCATCGACAGGGATAGCTCACCCCTCCACTTT. Translated: CASSFIDRDSSPLHF.

Remarks on this clone: The sample has other DNA sequences that encode this CDR3 too. The V and J genes are TRBV4-3 and TRBJ2-1; TRBD1 matches at 9 bases. The CDR3 sequence is 15 residues long. V dropped 1 base and J dropped 3; count of bases not matched to a gene: 1. Germline CDR1 is LGHNA and CDR2 is YSLEER. The CDR3 region has the DNA TGCGCCAGCAGCCAAGGGACAGGGGTCTACAATGAGCAGTTCTTC. It is translated as CASSQGTGVYNEQFF.

The chain has TRBV7-9 and TRBJ2-5; D is unclear. Trimming cost V 1 base and J 3 bases, with 6 bases left between them. The germline V gene has CDR1 SEHNR and CDR2 FQNEAQ (reference sequence). The CDR3 loop spans 13 amino acids. The CDR3 loop is CASSLGAEETQYF. The CDR3 coding sequence is TGTGCCAGCAGCTTAGGGGCAGAAGAGACCCAGTACTTC.

The chain combines TRBV6-2 or TRBV6-3 with TRBJ2-3; 7 bases match TRBD1. This CDR3 spans 16 amino acids. The V segment lost 4 bases and the J segment 0 bases; nucleotides outside the gene matches: 7. Germline V gene sequence: CDR1 MNHEY, CDR2 SVGEGT. This CDR3 reads CASSSIGTASTDTQYF. DNA of the CDR3: TGTGCCAGCAGTTCCATCGGGACAGCTAGCACAGATACGCAGTATTTT.

V gene TRBV7-2 combines with J gene TRBJ2-3; 9 bases align to TRBD2. J gave up 5 bases and V 0 bases, and 9 bases lay outside the gene matches. Germline V gives CDR1 SGHTA, CDR2 FQGNSA. CDR3 length: 17 residues. The CDR3 sequence is CASSLALGGGVIDTQYF. CDR3 sequence (DNA): TGTGCCAGCAGCTTAGCGCTCGGCGGGGGGGTCATAGATACGCAGTATTTT.

This clone showed up just a few times. V and J are TRBV7-2 and TRBJ1-1, with 8 bases fitting TRBD1. Trimming cost V 5 bases and J 7 bases; bases outside gene matches: 6. This CDR3 region has 13 residues. CDR1 SGHTA and CDR2 FQGNSA come from the germline V gene. The DNA of the CDR3 is TGTGCCAGCAGCCCCACCGACAGGGGTGAAGCTTTCTTT. Translated, it gives CASSPTDRGEAFF.

This clone was observed once. V is TRBV6-5 and J is TRBJ2-7; TRBD1 matches at 12 bases. Germline lookup yields CDR1 MNHEY and CDR2 SVGAGI. The CDR3 length is 15 residues. The V and J ends lost 6 bases and 5 bases, in that order; junction bases with no gene match: 8. CDR3 in DNA: TGTGCCAGCAGAAGAACCGGGACAGGGGGCAACGAGCAGTACTTC. Translating gives CASRRTGTGGNEQYF.

J is TRBJ1-3 and V is TRBV7-2; no firm D call. The V and J ends lost 5 bases and 0 bases respectively, with 8 bases between them. Germline CDR1 SGHTA, CDR2 FQGNSA. CDR3 length equals 14 residues. The CDR3 region has the DNA TGTGCCAGCAGCCCCGTTTTCTCTGGAAACACCATATATTTT. Translation gives CASSPVFSGNTIYF. Combining the CDR3 with reference TRBV7-2 and TRBJ1-3 gives the whole variable domain GAGVSQSPSNKVTEKGKDVELRCDPISGHTALYWYRQSLGQGLEFLIYFQGNSAPDKSGLPSDRFSAERTGGSVSTLTIQRTQQEDSAVYLCASSPVFSGNTIYFGEGSWLTVV.

The chain joins TRBV30 to TRBJ1-4; possible D gene TRBD1, 6 bases. Trimming left V 2 bases short and J 3 bases short, with 13 bases between. CDR3 size: 15 residues. CDR1 GTSNPN and CDR2 SVGIG come from the germline V gene (reference sequence). The CDR3 spells CAWSKKGGSNEKLFF. CDR3 sequence (DNA): TGTGCCTGGAGTAAGAAGGGGGGGTCTAATGAAAAACTGTTTTTT.

This chain joins TRBV30 and TRBJ2-1; 7 nucleotides align to TRBD1. The CDR3 totals 15 residues. The V gene end was trimmed by 2 bases and the J gene end by 3 bases; junction bases not matched to a gene: 7. Looked up from germline, CDR1 is GTSNPN and CDR2 is SVGIG (reference sequence). The CDR3 sequence: CAWSQGQINYNEQFF. The CDR3 region has the DNA TGTGCCTGGAGTCAGGGACAGATCAACTACAATGAGCAGTTCTTC.

Note on this clone: This CDR3 is also generated by other DNA sequences in the sample. The chain uses TRBV5-1 and TRBJ1-5; no reliable D call. The CDR3 runs 15 residues. Looked up from germline, CDR1 is SGHRS and CDR2 is YFSETQ. V was pared by 5 bases and J by 3 bases, with 15 bases between. The CDR3: CASSLAGDSNQPQHF. The CDR3 DNA sequence: TGCGCCAGCAGTCTAGCAGGAGATTCCAATCAGCCCCAGCATTTT.

The V call is TRBV3-1 (or the pseudogene TRBV3-2), the J call TRBJ1-4; TRBD1 is a possible D gene (5 bases). Trimming cost V 0 bases and J 6 bases, with 14 bases left between them. The CDR3 spans 16 residues. Germline loops: CDR1 LGHDT, CDR2 YNNKEL (reference sequence). CDR3 sequence: CASSQDHRGRHEKLFF. In nucleotides, the CDR3 is TGTGCCAGCAGCCAAGATCACCGGGGGAGACATGAAAAACTGTTTTTT.

As DNA, the CDR3 is TGTGCCAGCAGTTACCGGGTGACAGGGGCGAACACCGGGGAGCTGTTTTTT. This encodes CASSYRVTGANTGELFF. This chain connects TRBV6-2 or TRBV6-3 to TRBJ2-2; TRBD1 matches at 8 bases. The germline V gene encodes CDR1 MNHEY and CDR2 SVGEGT. This CDR3 contains 17 residues. Trimming removed 2 bases from V and 0 bases from J; junction bases left unmatched: 5.